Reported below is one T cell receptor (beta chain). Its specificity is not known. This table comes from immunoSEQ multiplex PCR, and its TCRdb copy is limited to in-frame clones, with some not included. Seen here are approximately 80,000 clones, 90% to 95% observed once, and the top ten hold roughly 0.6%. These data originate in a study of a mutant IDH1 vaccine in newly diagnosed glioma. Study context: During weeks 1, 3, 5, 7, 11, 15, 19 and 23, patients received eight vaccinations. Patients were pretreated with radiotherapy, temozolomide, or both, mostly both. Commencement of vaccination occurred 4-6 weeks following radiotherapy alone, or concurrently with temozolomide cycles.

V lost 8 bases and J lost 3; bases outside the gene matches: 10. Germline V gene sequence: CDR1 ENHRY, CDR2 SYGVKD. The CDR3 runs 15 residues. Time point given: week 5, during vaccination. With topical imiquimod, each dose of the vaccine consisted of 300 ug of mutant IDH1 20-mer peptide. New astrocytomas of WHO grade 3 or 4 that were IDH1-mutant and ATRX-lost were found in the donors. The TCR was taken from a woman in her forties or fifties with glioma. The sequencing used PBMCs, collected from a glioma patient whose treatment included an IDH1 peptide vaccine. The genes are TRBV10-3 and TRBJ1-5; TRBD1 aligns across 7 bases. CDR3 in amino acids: CAIDGTAKLNQPQHF. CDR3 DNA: TGTGCCATCGATGGGACAGCGAAACTCAATCAGCCCCAGCATTTT.